This TCR beta chain stems from a study of TIL therapy for anti-PD-1-resistant metastatic lung cancer. About the research overall: Patients then received nivolumab; progressors got lymphodepletion, TIL and IL-2.

The immunoSEQ assay was v3. Using immunoSEQ multiplex PCR, the repertoire was profiled, and TCRdb retains in-frame clones only, with some absent. Among some 60,000 clones listed, roughly 70% were seen once. The time point denotes: pre-treatment sample, taken before nivolumab and TIL therapy. Specimen: blood, collected at baseline. The receptor was derived from a person aged 25-79 years with non-small cell lung cancer.

The CDR3 DNA follows: TGTGCCTGGAGTGGGGCGCGTTCCTACAATGAGCAGTTCTTC. Encoded protein: CAWSGARSYNEQFF. The chain combines TRBV30 with TRBJ2-1; D uncertain. V lost 1 base to trimming and J lost 1 base, with 8 bases between them. CDR3 length equals 14 residues. CDR1 GTSNPN and CDR2 SVGIG come from the germline V gene (reference sequence).